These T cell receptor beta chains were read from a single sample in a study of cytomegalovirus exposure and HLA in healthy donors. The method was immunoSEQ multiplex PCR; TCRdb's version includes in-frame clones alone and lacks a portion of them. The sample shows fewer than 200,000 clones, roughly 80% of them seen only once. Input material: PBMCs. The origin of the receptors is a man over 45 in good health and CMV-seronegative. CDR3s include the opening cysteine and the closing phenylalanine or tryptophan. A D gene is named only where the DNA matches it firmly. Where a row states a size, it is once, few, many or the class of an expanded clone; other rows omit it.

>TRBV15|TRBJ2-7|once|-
CATSRAAGEQYF
TGTGCCACCAGCAGAGCGGCAGGCGAGCAGTACTTC
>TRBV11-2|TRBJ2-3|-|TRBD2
CASSLVAGGVTDTQYF
TGTGCCAGCAGCTTAGTTGCGGGGGGGGTCACAGATACGCAGTATTTT
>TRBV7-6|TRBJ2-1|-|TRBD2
CASSLRGGTSGYNEQFF
TGTGCCAGCAGCTTAAGGGGGGGGACTAGCGGGTACAATGAGCAGTTCTTC
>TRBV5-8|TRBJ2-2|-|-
CASSLARWGRTGELFF
TGTGCCAGCAGCTTGGCAAGGTGGGGCCGCACCGGGGAGCTGTTTTTT
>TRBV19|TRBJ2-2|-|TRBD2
CASSVLSSGTYSGELFF
TGTGCCAGTAGTGTCCTCTCTAGCGGGACCTATTCCGGGGAGCTGTTTTTT
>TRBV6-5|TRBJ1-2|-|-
CASSYGGGYGYTF
TGTGCCAGCAGCTACGGGGGAGGCTATGGCTACACCTTC
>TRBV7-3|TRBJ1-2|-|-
CASSPYPGDRTYGYTF
TGTGCCAGCAGCCCCTACCCGGGAGACCGTACCTATGGCTACACCTTC
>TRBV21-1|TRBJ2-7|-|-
CASRETGGPGHEQYF
TGTGCCAGCAGAGAGACAGGGGGCCCCGGTCACGAGCAGTACTTC
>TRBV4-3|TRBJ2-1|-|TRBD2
CASSQRARGVPYNEQFF
TGCGCCAGCAGCCAAAGGGCCCGGGGGGTCCCCTACAATGAGCAGTTCTTC
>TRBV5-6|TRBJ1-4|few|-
CASSLWGGGHEKLFF
TGTGCCAGCAGCTTGTGGGGCGGGGGTCACGAAAAACTGTTTTTT
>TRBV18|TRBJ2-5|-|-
CASSRTGTKETQYF
TGTGCCAGCTCACGGACAGGGACTAAAGAGACCCAGTACTTC
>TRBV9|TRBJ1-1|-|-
CASSARGGNTEAFF
TGTGCCAGCAGCGCCCGCGGCGGGAACACTGAAGCTTTCTTT
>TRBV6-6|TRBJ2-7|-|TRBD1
CASSGGQGDYEQYF
TGTGCCAGCAGTGGAGGACAGGGGGACTACGAGCAGTACTTC
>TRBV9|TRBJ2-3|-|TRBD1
CASSPGTGLRTQYF
TGTGCCAGCAGCCCCGGGACAGGGCTGCGTACGCAGTATTTT
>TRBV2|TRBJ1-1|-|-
CASMVREVNTEAFF
TGTGCCAGCATGGTCAGGGAGGTGAACACTGAAGCTTTCTTT
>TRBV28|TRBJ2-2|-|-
CASSCDKGANTGELFF
TGTGCCAGCAGTTGCGATAAGGGAGCGAACACCGGGGAGCTGTTTTTT
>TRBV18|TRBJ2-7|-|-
CASSAGGHYEQYF
TGTGCCAGCTCAGCAGGGGGGCACTACGAGCAGTACTTC
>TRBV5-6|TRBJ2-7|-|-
CASSQGSSTYEQYF
TGTGCCAGCAGCCAGGGCTCCTCAACCTACGAGCAGTACTTC
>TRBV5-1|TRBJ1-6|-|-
CASSWDSAPNSPLHF
TGCGCCAGCAGCTGGGACTCGGCCCCTAATTCACCCCTCCACTTT
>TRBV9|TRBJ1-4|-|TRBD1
CASSSRDRDNEKLFF
TGTGCCAGCAGCTCCCGGGACAGGGATAATGAAAAACTGTTTTTT
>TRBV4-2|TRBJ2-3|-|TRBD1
CASSQEGTGRADTQYF
TGTGCCAGCAGCCAAGAAGGGACAGGGAGGGCAGATACGCAGTATTTT
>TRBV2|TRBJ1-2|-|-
CASRSGFSYGYTF
TGTGCCAGCAGGTCAGGGTTTAGCTATGGCTACACCTTC
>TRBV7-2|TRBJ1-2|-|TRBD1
CASSFSGQGSYGYTF
TGTGCCAGCAGCTTTTCGGGACAGGGTAGCTATGGCTACACCTTC
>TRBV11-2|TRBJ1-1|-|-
CASSLGGEAFF
TGTGCCAGCAGCTTGGGGGGAGAAGCTTTCTTT
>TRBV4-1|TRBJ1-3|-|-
CASSQGLAGLNTIYF
TGCGCCAGCAGCCAAGGCTTGGCAGGGTTAAACACCATATATTTT
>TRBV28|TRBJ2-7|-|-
CASSLPTTTSYEQYF
TGTGCCAGCAGTTTACCTACCACCACCTCCTACGAGCAGTACTTC